One and the same sample provided the 16 T cell receptor beta chains below, sequenced in a study of cytomegalovirus exposure and HLA in healthy donors. This PCR relied on a set of 60 Vbeta primers and 13 Jbeta primers. Generated by immunoSEQ multiplex PCR, the TCRdb table keeps only in-frame clones and is missing some. The sample contains 150,000 or so clones, around three quarters of which appear only once. The sequencing input was PBMCs. The receptors originated from a woman in her fifties or sixties in good health and CMV-seropositive.

V is TRBV15 and J is TRBJ2-1; TRBD1 matches 7 bases. Germline V gene sequence: CDR1 LNHNV, CDR2 YYDKDF (reference sequence). The CDR3 has 16 amino acids. With 5 bases clipped from V and 0 bases from J, the junction kept 7 bases outside the gene matches. The CDR3 region has the DNA TGTGCCACCAGCGCAGACAGGGATTCCTCCTACAATGAGCAGTTCTTC. Its translation: CATSADRDSSYNEQFF.

The V and J genes are TRBV6-5 and TRBJ1-4, with D hard to call. CDR3 length: 14 residues. Germline CDR1 and CDR2: MNHEY and SVGAGI. The V gene lost 2 bases and the J gene lost 4 bases, with 8 bases spanning the gap. The DNA for the CDR3 is TGTGCCAGCAGTTACGGGCAGAGTAATGAAAAACTGTTTTTT. Residues: CASSYGQSNEKLFF.

This chain links TRBV2 with TRBJ1-3; possible D gene TRBD1, 5 bases. V was clipped by 2 bases and J by 1 base, with 6 bases between them. Germline V gene sequence: CDR1 SNHLY, CDR2 FYNNEI. The CDR3 has 14 amino acids. The CDR3 protein is CASSERGSGNTIYF. For the CDR3, the DNA is TGTGCCAGCAGTGAAAGGGGATCTGGAAACACCATATATTTT.

The V and J genes are TRBV5-1 and TRBJ2-5; 10 bases are shared with TRBD1. The J call could be wrong; TRBJ2-7 is a better fit for the DNA end. Germline V gene sequence: CDR1 SGHRS, CDR2 YFSETQ. The CDR3 has 15 residues. CDR3 nucleotide sequence: TGCGCCAGCAGTTTGACGACAGGGGGCGCGTACGAGCAGTACTTC. It translates to CASSLTTGGAYEQYF.

As concerns this clone: The same CDR3 also results from other DNA sequences found in this sample. The rearrangement links TRBV5-1 to TRBJ1-2; D not resolved. The CDR3 totals 14 residues. The germline V gene encodes CDR1 SGHRS and CDR2 YFSETQ. Trimming left V 0 bases short and J 0 bases short, with 6 bases between. The CDR3 nucleotides are TGCGCCAGCAGCTTGGAAGGAGCTAACTATGGCTACACCTTC. Its translation: CASSLEGANYGYTF. Variable domain in full (rest from reference TRBV5-1 and TRBJ1-2): KAGVTQTPRYLIKTRGQQVTLSCSPISGHRSVSWYQQTPGQGLQFLFEYFSETQRNKGNFPGRFSGRQFSNSRSEMNVSTLELGDSALYLCASSLEGANYGYTFGSGTRLTVV.

This chain uses TRBV6-1 with TRBJ2-1; 12 nucleotides align to TRBD1. The V gene's germline CDR1 is MNHNS and CDR2 SASEGT. The V gene end was trimmed by 4 bases and the J gene end by 8 bases; junction bases not matched to a gene: 12. The CDR3 runs to 17 residues. This CDR3 reads CASSAGTGGALGDEQFF. For the CDR3, the DNA is TGTGCCAGCAGTGCCGGGACAGGGGGCGCATTGGGGGATGAGCAGTTCTTC.

This clone was found a few times. This chain uses TRBV5-5 with TRBJ1-5, with TRBD1 identical over 7 bases. Germline V lookup: CDR1 SGHKS, CDR2 YYEKEE (reference sequence). The ends lost 0 bases at V and 4 bases at J; junction bases unmatched: 7. This CDR3 is 16 amino acids long. CDR3 sequence: CASSLGGGQANQPQHF. The CDR3 region has the DNA TGTGCCAGCAGCTTGGGAGGTGGACAGGCTAATCAGCCCCAGCATTTT. Full variable domain (missing parts from reference TRBV5-5 and TRBJ1-5): DAGVTQSPTHLIKTRGQQVTLRCSPISGHKSVSWYQQVLGQGPQFIFQYYEKEERGRGNFPDRFSARQFPNYSSELNVNALLLGDSALYLCASSLGGGQANQPQHFGDGTRLSIL.

V and J are TRBV7-6 and TRBJ2-5; 7 nucleotides agree with TRBD2. Losses at the gene ends were 0 bases for V and 5 bases for J; bases not matched to a gene: 6. CDR3 length: 15 amino acids. From germline, CDR1 is SGHVS and CDR2 FNYEAQ. The CDR3 sequence: CASSLAWEGWETQYF. In DNA form, the CDR3 reads TGTGCCAGCAGCTTAGCGTGGGAGGGTTGGGAGACCCAGTACTTC.

The rearrangement links TRBV6-5 to TRBJ1-1, with unresolved D. V gave up 7 bases and J gave up 1 base, with 13 bases separating them. The germline V gene has CDR1 MNHEY and CDR2 SVGAGI. The CDR3 is made up of 14 amino acids. CDR3 in amino acids: CASMRVAGNTEAFF. The CDR3 bases are TGTGCCAGCATGCGAGTGGCAGGGAACACTGAAGCTTTCTTT.

The chain links TRBV19 to TRBJ1-3, with 8 nucleotides matching TRBD1. The ends lost 5 bases at V and 0 bases at J; junction bases unmatched: 6. This CDR3 has 16 amino acids. CDR1 is LNHDA, CDR2 SQIVND, per germline (reference sequence). The CDR3 sequence: CASSHRQGFSGNTIYF. The CDR3 coding sequence is TGTGCCAGTAGTCACCGACAGGGGTTCTCTGGAAACACCATATATTTT.

In its sample, this clone was seen once. In DNA form, the CDR3 reads TGCAGTGCGGGGACAGAGAACATTCAGTACTTC. This encodes CSAGTENIQYF. This sequence joins TRBV20-1 and TRBJ2-4; 7 bases line up with TRBD1. From germline, CDR1 is DFQATT and CDR2 SNEGSKA (reference sequence). The CDR3 has 11 residues. The V and J ends lost 6 bases and 7 bases, in that order; junction bases with no gene match: 3.

The chain carries TRBV6-1 and TRBJ2-5; unclear D gene. Looked up from germline, CDR1 is MNHNS and CDR2 is SASEGT. The CDR3 spans 12 residues. V gave up 10 bases and J gave up 5 bases, with 14 bases separating them. The CDR3 reads CATLRSRETQYF. The DNA of the CDR3 is TGTGCCACCCTGAGGAGCCGGGAGACCCAGTACTTC.

V usage is TRBV5-1 and J usage is TRBJ1-4, with a weak D call TRBD1 (5 bases). This CDR3 spans 14 amino acids. V was trimmed by 2 bases and J by 3 bases, leaving 8 bases between them. Germline assignment: CDR1 SGHRS and CDR2 YFSETQ. The chain's CDR3 is CASSLGAANEKLFF. Here the CDR3 DNA reads TGCGCCAGCAGCTTAGGGGCGGCTAATGAAAAACTGTTTTTT.

The CDR3, as DNA: TGTGCCAGCAGTTCCCCGACAGGGGGCTATGGCTACACCTTC. This encodes CASSSPTGGYGYTF. The chain carries TRBV27 and TRBJ1-2; TRBD1 agrees at 9 bases. Trimming took 4 bases from V and 4 from J; bases not matched to a gene: 4. Germline V gene sequence: CDR1 MNHEY, CDR2 SMNVEV (reference sequence). CDR3 size: 14 residues.

This chain connects TRBV6-5 to TRBJ1-3; D gene ambiguous. This CDR3 contains 16 residues. Germline values: CDR1 MNHEY, CDR2 SVGAGI. Trimming shortened V by 2 bases and J by 3 bases, and 14 bases separated the two germline ends. The DNA of the CDR3 is TGTGCCAGCAGTTACGGGCCGGGAAGGAGTGGAAACACCATATATTTT. Its translation: CASSYGPGRSGNTIYF.

The V and J genes are TRBV4-2 and TRBJ1-1; D gene uncertain. Germline V gene lookup returns CDR1 LGHNA and CDR2 YNFKEQ. Trimming left V 0 bases short and J 1 base short, with 9 bases between. This CDR3 contains 15 residues. Here the CDR3 reads CASSQEPERNTEAFF. DNA for the CDR3: TGTGCCAGCAGCCAAGAGCCGGAGCGGAACACTGAAGCTTTCTTT.